One sample yielded the 3 T cell receptor beta chains listed below, sequenced in a study of blood T cells in healthy people across ages. For the second PCR, which ran for 7 to 11 cycles, a sample-barcoded 5' primer and a J-beta primer mix were used. Via MiXCR, TCRdb re-called the 5' RACE reads, giving one row per CDR3 protein. This sample yields about 640,000 distinct CDR3 sequences, of which about 54% are seen a single time; 30% to 45% belongs to the top ten. Sequencing input: blood. These receptors were taken from a man in his 60s in good health.

This clonotype was detected once. Here the CDR3 omits its conserved ending phenylalanine or tryptophan, so a read error is the likely source. The rearrangement links TRBV13 to TRBJ2-3; 8 positions agree with TRBD2. Per the germline V gene, CDR1 is PRHDT and CDR2 is FYEKMQ (reference sequence). CDR3 length: 15 residues. The trim removed 5 bases at V and 5 bases at J, leaving 9 bases unmatched. The CDR3 here is CASSPTGGQVDTQYY. Written as DNA, the CDR3 is TGTGCCAGCAGCCCTACGGGGGGGCAGGTAGATACGCAGTATTAT.

The chain recombines TRBV7-6 with TRBJ2-1; a weak D match, TRBD2 (5 bases). The V end was cut by 2 bases, the J end by 10 bases, with 9 bases between. Germline V gene sequence: CDR1 SGHVS, CDR2 FNYEAQ. The CDR3 totals 12 residues. CDR3 sequence: CASSLTEGEQFF. In DNA form, the CDR3 reads TGTGCCAGCAGCTTAACCGAGGGAGAGCAGTTCTTC. The whole variable domain, remainder taken from reference TRBV7-6 and TRBJ2-1, is GAGVSQSPRYKVTKRGQDVALRCDPISGHVSLYWYRQALGQGPEFLTYFNYEAQQDKSGLPNDRFSAERPEGSISTLTIQRTEQRDSAMYRCASSLTEGEQFFGPGTRLTVL.

This chain links TRBV20-1 with TRBJ1-1; D call uncertain. The germline V gene encodes CDR1 DFQATT and CDR2 SNEGSKA (reference sequence). The CDR3 is 15 amino acids. The V end lost 3 bases, the J end lost 0 bases, and 14 bases lay between the germline ends. Here the CDR3 reads CSASPSTRLNTEAFF. CDR3 bases: TGCAGTGCTAGCCCATCGACACGGTTGAACACTGAAGCTTTCTTT.